This T cell receptor beta chain was identified during a study of T cell changes during pregnancy in multiple sclerosis. Clones were read by immunoSEQ multiplex PCR, and TCRdb kept only the in-frame ones, dropping some. Of some 40,000 clones listed, around 92% are singletons. From germline, CDR1 is SGDLS and CDR2 YYNGEE. The CDR3 consists of 14 residues. The germline V and J ends were trimmed by 3 bases and 7 bases, with 16 bases remaining between them. This chain joins TRBV9 and TRBJ1-2, with D possibly matching TRBD1 (6 bases). The TCR comes from a female donor with multiple sclerosis, enrolled in a pregnancy study. Material: CD8+ T cells from peripheral blood mononuclear cells, obtained before pregnancy. The CDR3 is CASSAQQGGGGYTF. In DNA, the CDR3 is TGTGCCAGCAGCGCCCAACAGGGAGGGGGTGGCTACACCTTC. The whole variable domain, filled in from reference TRBV9 and TRBJ1-2, reads DSGVTQTPKHLITATGQRVTLRCSPRSGDLSVYWYQQSLDQGLQFLIQYYNGEERAKGNILERFSAQQFPDLHSELNLSSLELGDSALYFCASSAQQGGGGYTFGSGTRLTVV.